These T cell receptor beta chains were read from a single sample in a study of T-cell memory formation after mild COVID-19. TCRdb re-analysed the 5' RACE reads in MiXCR, keeping a single row per CDR3 protein. The table shows 580,000 or so distinct CDR3 sequences, with roughly 17% occurring only once. The sample comprised PBMCs or a T cell subset sorted from them (not recorded which). These receptor sequences come from an adult woman who had mild COVID-19 (a few samples of this study predate the infection). Cell type and time point are not known. Both conserved end residues are part of each CDR3. D genes are given only for firm matches. Clone size appears in some rows only: once, few, many, or a class for an expanded clone.

DNA: TGTGCCAGCAGCCAAGATCTGGGGGTCTACTTC
CDR3: CASSQDLGVYF
V: TRBV3-1
D: NA
size: NA
J: TRBJ1-2

DNA: TGCGCCAGCAGCTTTTCAAGCGGGAGTTATTACAATGAGCAGTTCTTC
CDR3: CASSFSSGSYYNEQFF
V: TRBV5-1
D: TRBD2
size: few
J: TRBJ2-1

DNA: TGCAGTGCACTGGGACTAGCGGGAGTCCTATGGTACCAAGAGACCCAGTACTTC
CDR3: CSALGLAGVLWYQETQYF
V: TRBV20-1
D: TRBD2
size: many
J: TRBJ2-5

DNA: TGTGCCAGCAGCGTAGGATCGGGCTTGGAGCCCCAGCATTTT
CDR3: CASSVGSGLEPQHF
V: TRBV9
D: NA
size: NA
J: TRBJ1-5

DNA: TGTGCCAGCAGCAAGGACGGACCCTACGAGCAGTACTTC
CDR3: CASSKDGPYEQYF
V: TRBV9
D: NA
size: NA
J: TRBJ2-7

DNA: TGTGCCACCAAAATACGGGATGCTCATTTTAATGAGCAGTTCTTC
CDR3: CATKIRDAHFNEQFF
V: TRBV6-2/TRBV6-3
D: NA
size: many
J: TRBJ2-1

DNA: TGCGCCAGCAGCCCCCTACCGCGGGGGGCCAGGTACAATGAGCAGTTCTTC
CDR3: CASSPLPRGARYNEQFF
V: TRBV5-1
D: TRBD2
size: few
J: TRBJ2-1

DNA: TGTGCCAGCAGCCCACGAGCGGGTTCCTACAATGAGCAGTTCTTC
CDR3: CASSPRAGSYNEQFF
V: TRBV4-2
D: NA
size: few
J: TRBJ2-1

DNA: TGCAGTGCTAGAGCTGGGGGCATCTACGAGCAGTACTTC
CDR3: CSARAGGIYEQYF
V: TRBV20-1
D: NA
size: few
J: TRBJ2-7

DNA: TGTGCCAGCAGCTCAGGGGGTAGCGGAATAAAAGAGACCCAGTACTTC
CDR3: CASSSGGSGIKETQYF
V: TRBV5-4
D: NA
size: few
J: TRBJ2-5

DNA: TGTGCCAGCACCTACGGAGGGGGCGGGTACAATGAGCAGTTCTTC
CDR3: CASTYGGGGYNEQFF
V: TRBV7-2
D: NA
size: few
J: TRBJ2-1

DNA: TGTGCCAGCAGCCCGGGACAGGGGGCGGCCGGGGAGCTGTTTTTT
CDR3: CASSPGQGAAGELFF
V: TRBV4-2
D: TRBD1
size: few
J: TRBJ2-2

DNA: TGTGCCAGCAGTTTTGGATATGTTTACGAGCAGTACTTC
CDR3: CASSFGYVYEQYF
V: TRBV12-3/TRBV12-4
D: NA
size: NA
J: TRBJ2-7

DNA: TGCGCCAGCAGCACCGGGACCAGGGGGGGCCAAGAGACCCAGTACTTC
CDR3: CASSTGTRGGQETQYF
V: TRBV5-1
D: NA
size: few
J: TRBJ2-5

DNA: TGTGCCATCAGTGAGGCAGGACCGGGTGCCGATACGCAGTATTTT
CDR3: CAISEAGPGADTQYF
V: TRBV10-3
D: NA
size: few
J: TRBJ2-3

DNA: TGTGCCAGCAGCCCCGGAATGGGGAACACTGAAGCTTTCTTT
CDR3: CASSPGMGNTEAFF
V: TRBV11-2
D: NA
size: few
J: TRBJ1-1

DNA: TGTGCCAGCACCAAAGGACAGGGGCGAGCTGAAGCTTTCTTT
CDR3: CASTKGQGRAEAFF
V: TRBV6-5
D: TRBD1
size: NA
J: TRBJ1-1

DNA: TGTGCCAGCACCCTGGGGTTAGGGATTAACACCATATATTTT
CDR3: CASTLGLGINTIYF
V: TRBV12-3/TRBV12-4
D: NA
size: NA
J: TRBJ1-3

DNA: TGTGCCAGCAGCATCGACAAGGCGGAGACCCAGTACTTC
CDR3: CASSIDKAETQYF
V: TRBV11-2
D: NA
size: many
J: TRBJ2-5

DNA: TGCGCCAGCAGAGGTTACAGGTTCTTAACCGGGGAGCTGTTTTTT
CDR3: CASRGYRFLTGELFF
V: TRBV5-1
D: NA
size: few
J: TRBJ2-2

DNA: TGTGCCAGCAGTGAAGCGCTTCCGGGCACTGGGGCCAACGTCCTGACTTTC
CDR3: CASSEALPGTGANVLTF
V: TRBV2
D: NA
size: NA
J: TRBJ2-6

DNA: TGTGCCAGCAGCTTGTATGGACAGGGGGTCACTGGAGCTTTCTTT
CDR3: CASSLYGQGVTGAFF
V: TRBV5-6
D: TRBD1
size: NA
J: TRBJ1-1

DNA: TGTGCCAGCAGCGTCCCCAGTGGGGGGGGCCCAGAGTATGAGCAGTTCTTC
CDR3: CASSVPSGGGPEYEQFF
V: TRBV9
D: NA
size: NA
J: TRBJ2-1

DNA: TGTGCCAGCAGACCTGTCGCTCCCCCTGGGGCCAACGTCCTGACTTTC
CDR3: CASRPVAPPGANVLTF
V: TRBV12-3/TRBV12-4
D: NA
size: few
J: TRBJ2-6

DNA: TGTGCCAGCAGTTTTCAGGGGTATAGGTACAATGAGCAGTTCTTC
CDR3: CASSFQGYRYNEQFF
V: TRBV12-3/TRBV12-4
D: NA
size: NA
J: TRBJ2-1

DNA: TGTGCCAGCAGCGTAGGCCCGGGCCCGAACACTGAAGCTTTCTTT
CDR3: CASSVGPGPNTEAFF
V: TRBV9
D: NA
size: NA
J: TRBJ1-1

DNA: TGCGCCAGCAGCCAAGGTGGCGCGGATCACACTGAAGCTTTCTTT
CDR3: CASSQGGADHTEAFF
V: TRBV4-3
D: NA
size: NA
J: TRBJ1-1

DNA: TGTGCCAGCAGCTCCCGGGTTGAGACCCAGTACTTC
CDR3: CASSSRVETQYF
V: TRBV13
D: NA
size: NA
J: TRBJ2-5

DNA: TGTGCCAGCAGCTTCGACAGGGGAAAGGGGTGGCAAGAGACCCAGTACTTC
CDR3: CASSFDRGKGWQETQYF
V: TRBV11-2
D: TRBD1
size: NA
J: TRBJ2-5

DNA: TGTGCCAGCAGCTTCCCTACAGGTCGGGGCACCGGGGAGCTGTTTTTT
CDR3: CASSFPTGRGTGELFF
V: TRBV3-1
D: NA
size: NA
J: TRBJ2-2

DNA: TGTGCCAGTAGTGAGCGGGACCTTGCTTTCTTT
CDR3: CASSERDLAFF
V: TRBV19
D: NA
size: few
J: TRBJ1-1

DNA: TGCGCCAGCAGCCATCCGGACAGGGCTAACTATGGCTACACCTTC
CDR3: CASSHPDRANYGYTF
V: TRBV5-1
D: TRBD1
size: many
J: TRBJ1-2

DNA: TGTGCCACCAGTGATCGGGACAGGCGGCAAGATACGCAGTATTTT
CDR3: CATSDRDRRQDTQYF
V: TRBV24-1
D: TRBD1
size: few
J: TRBJ2-3

DNA: TGTGCCAGCGGAAAGACAGGGAATAACTATGGCTACACCTTC
CDR3: CASGKTGNNYGYTF
V: TRBV6-2/TRBV6-3
D: TRBD1
size: few
J: TRBJ1-2

DNA: TGTGCCACCCCCTCCAAAAGCGCGAGCGAGCAGTACTTC
CDR3: CATPSKSASEQYF
V: TRBV21-1
D: NA
size: few
J: TRBJ2-7

DNA: TGCAGTGTCCTAGGGGGTCGAAACACTGAAGCTTTCTTT
CDR3: CSVLGGRNTEAFF
V: TRBV20-1
D: NA
size: NA
J: TRBJ1-1

DNA: TGTGCCAGTAGTATTAAGGTGGTACGGAGGATAGGGGAGCTGTTTTTT
CDR3: CASSIKVVRRIGELFF
V: TRBV19
D: NA
size: NA
J: TRBJ2-2

DNA: TGTGCCACCAGTGATTCGCCTAGCGGGAGGGGCGATGAGCAGTTCTTC
CDR3: CATSDSPSGRGDEQFF
V: TRBV24-1
D: TRBD2
size: many
J: TRBJ2-1

DNA: TGTGCCAGCAGCTCAGGGACGGGGACTGAAGCTTTCTTT
CDR3: CASSSGTGTEAFF
V: TRBV11-3
D: NA
size: few
J: TRBJ1-1

DNA: TGTGCCAGCAGCCCTTTGGGTAGCTCGCCCGCCTACGAGCAGTACTTC
CDR3: CASSPLGSSPAYEQYF
V: TRBV5-4
D: NA
size: NA
J: TRBJ2-7

DNA: TGTGCCAGCAGCTTACCACCAACACAAGAGACCCAGTACTTC
CDR3: CASSLPPTQETQYF
V: TRBV5-6
D: NA
size: few
J: TRBJ2-5

DNA: TGCGCCAGCAGCTTTGGAGACAGGGGTAGTGTGGAAAAACTGTTTTTT
CDR3: CASSFGDRGSVEKLFF
V: TRBV5-1
D: TRBD1
size: NA
J: TRBJ1-4

DNA: TGCCCGTGGGGAGAGGGGACGGATCAGCCCCAGCATTTT
CDR3: CPWGEGTDQPQHF
V: TRBV5-5
D: NA
size: NA
J: TRBJ1-5

DNA: TGTGCCAGCAGCTCCGCCGGGACAGGGACCCACTTT
CDR3: CASSSAGTGTHF
V: TRBV5-6
D: TRBD1
size: NA
J: TRBJ1-6

DNA: TGTGCCAGCAGCCAAAAGCTACAGGGGGACGCAGATACGCAGTATTTT
CDR3: CASSQKLQGDADTQYF
V: TRBV4-2
D: TRBD1
size: many
J: TRBJ2-3

DNA: TGTGCCATCAGTGTGGCGGGTCGACGGTTAGATGAGCAGTTCTTC
CDR3: CAISVAGRRLDEQFF
V: TRBV10-3
D: NA
size: NA
J: TRBJ2-1

DNA: TGTGCCAGCAGCGGTTTTGAGCGAGGGAGTCACAGCACAGATACGCAGTATTTT
CDR3: CASSGFERGSHSTDTQYF
V: TRBV9
D: NA
size: few
J: TRBJ2-3

DNA: TGTGCCAGTAGTATTATGGCTTCCTACGAGCAGTACTTC
CDR3: CASSIMASYEQYF
V: TRBV19
D: NA
size: NA
J: TRBJ2-7

DNA: TGCAGTGCTAAAGGGGTTAGCGGCTACAATGAGCAGTTCTTC
CDR3: CSAKGVSGYNEQFF
V: TRBV20-1
D: NA
size: NA
J: TRBJ2-1

DNA: TGTGCCAGCACTCCGGGGCCTCGACAGCCCCAGCATTTT
CDR3: CASTPGPRQPQHF
V: TRBV7-2
D: NA
size: NA
J: TRBJ1-5

DNA: TGTGCCAGCAGCCCCAGCCCCCGGACTAGCGGGTGGCTCCGCTCCAATGAGCAGTTCTTC
CDR3: CASSPSPRTSGWLRSNEQFF
V: TRBV6-2/TRBV6-3
D: TRBD2
size: NA
J: TRBJ2-1

DNA: TGCAGCGTTAGCGGGGGTTACACAGATACGCAGTATTTT
CDR3: CSVSGGYTDTQYF
V: TRBV29-1
D: TRBD2
size: NA
J: TRBJ2-3

DNA: TGTGCCAGCAGCCCCGGAGCGTGGGTTGAGCAGTTCTTC
CDR3: CASSPGAWVEQFF
V: TRBV14
D: NA
size: few
J: TRBJ2-1

DNA: TGCAGTGCTAGAGGAGCCTCCGGCCTAGCGGGAAGCCTTCGAAATCTACAAGAGACCAAGTACTTC
CDR3: CSARGASGLAGSLRNLQETKYF
V: TRBV20-1
D: TRBD2
size: NA
J: TRBJ2-5

DNA: TGCGCCAGCAGCTTGGGGAGGGGGTTCTCCTACAATGAGCAGTTCTTC
CDR3: CASSLGRGFSYNEQFF
V: TRBV5-1
D: NA
size: NA
J: TRBJ2-1